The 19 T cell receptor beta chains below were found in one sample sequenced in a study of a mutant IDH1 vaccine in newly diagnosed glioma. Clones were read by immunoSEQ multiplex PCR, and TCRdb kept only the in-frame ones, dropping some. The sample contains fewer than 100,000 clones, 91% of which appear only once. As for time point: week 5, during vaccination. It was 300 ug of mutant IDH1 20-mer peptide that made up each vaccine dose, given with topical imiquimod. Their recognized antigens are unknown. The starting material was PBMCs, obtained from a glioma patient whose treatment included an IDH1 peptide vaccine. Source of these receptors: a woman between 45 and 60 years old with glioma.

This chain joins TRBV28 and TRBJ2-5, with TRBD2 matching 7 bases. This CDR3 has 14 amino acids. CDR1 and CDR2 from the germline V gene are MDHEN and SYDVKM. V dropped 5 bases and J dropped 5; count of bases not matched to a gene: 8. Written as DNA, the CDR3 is TGTGCCAGCAGTAGCGGGGCCTTGGGGGAGACCCAGTACTTC. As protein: CASSSGALGETQYF.

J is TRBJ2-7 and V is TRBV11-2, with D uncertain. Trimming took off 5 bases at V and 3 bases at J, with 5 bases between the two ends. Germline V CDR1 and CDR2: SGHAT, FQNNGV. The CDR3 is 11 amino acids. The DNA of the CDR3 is TGTGCCAGCAGCGAGAGCTACGAGCAGTACTTC. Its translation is CASSESYEQYF.

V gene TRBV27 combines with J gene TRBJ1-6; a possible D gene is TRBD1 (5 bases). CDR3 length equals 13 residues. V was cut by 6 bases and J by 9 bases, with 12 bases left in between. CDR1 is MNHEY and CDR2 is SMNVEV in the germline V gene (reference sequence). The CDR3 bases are TGTGCCAGCAGGCGGGACCCTGGTTCACCCCTCCACTTT. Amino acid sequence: CASRRDPGSPLHF.

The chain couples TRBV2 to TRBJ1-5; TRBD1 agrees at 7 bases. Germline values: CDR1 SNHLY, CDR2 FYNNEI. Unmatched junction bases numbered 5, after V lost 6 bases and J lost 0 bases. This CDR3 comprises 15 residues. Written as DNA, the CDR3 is TGTGCCAGCAGCAGGGACAGCAATAGCAATCAGCCCCAGCATTTT. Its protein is CASSRDSNSNQPQHF.

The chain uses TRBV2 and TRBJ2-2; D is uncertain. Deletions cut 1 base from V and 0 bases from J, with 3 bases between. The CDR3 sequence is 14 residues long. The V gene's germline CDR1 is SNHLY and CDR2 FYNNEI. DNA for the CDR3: TGTGCCAGCAGTGAAGTGTCGAACACCGGGGAGCTGTTTTTT. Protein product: CASSEVSNTGELFF.

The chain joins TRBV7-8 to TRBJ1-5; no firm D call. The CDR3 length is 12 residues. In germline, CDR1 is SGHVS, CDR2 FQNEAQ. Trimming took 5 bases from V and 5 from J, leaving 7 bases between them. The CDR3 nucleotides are TGTGCCAGCAGCCCCGCGGATCAGCCCCAGCATTTT. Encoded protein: CASSPADQPQHF. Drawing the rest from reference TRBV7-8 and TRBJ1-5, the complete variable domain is GAGVSQSPRYKVAKRGQDVALRCDPISGHVSLFWYQQALGQGPEFLTYFQNEAQLDKSGLPSDRFFAERPEGSVSTLKIQRTQQEDSAVYLCASSPADQPQHFGDGTRLSIL.

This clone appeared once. The CDR3: CASSAQGAWTEAFF. The CDR3, as DNA: TGTGCCAGCAGCGCACAGGGGGCCTGGACTGAAGCTTTCTTT. J is TRBJ1-1 and V is TRBV2; 9 positions agree with TRBD1. Trimming took 6 bases from V and 5 from J; bases not matched to a gene: 7. The CDR3 runs 14 residues. Germline V gene sequence: CDR1 SNHLY, CDR2 FYNNEI. Together with reference TRBV2 and TRBJ1-1, the CDR3 gives the full variable domain: EPEVTQTPSHQVTQMGQEVILRCVPISNHLYFYWYRQILGQKVEFLVSFYNNEISEKSEIFDDQFSVERPDGSNFTLKIRSTKLEDSAMYFCASSAQGAWTEAFFGQGTRLTVV.

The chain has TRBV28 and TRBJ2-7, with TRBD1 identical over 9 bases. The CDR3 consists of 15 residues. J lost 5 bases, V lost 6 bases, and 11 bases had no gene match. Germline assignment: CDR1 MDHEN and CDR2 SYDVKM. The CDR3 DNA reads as TGTGCCAGCAGAAACCCCGGGACAGGGTCTCACGAGCAGTACTTC. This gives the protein CASRNPGTGSHEQYF.

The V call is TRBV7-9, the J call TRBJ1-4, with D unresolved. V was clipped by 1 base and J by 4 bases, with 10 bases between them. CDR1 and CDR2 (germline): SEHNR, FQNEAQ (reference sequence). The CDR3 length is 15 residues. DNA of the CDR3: TGTGCCAGCAGCTTAGGGTCAGGTCTTAATGAAAAACTGTTTTTT. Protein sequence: CASSLGSGLNEKLFF.

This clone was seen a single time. The CDR3 here is CSVEMVRGRYNEQFF. The CDR3 coding sequence is TGCAGCGTTGAAATGGTCAGGGGGAGGTACAATGAGCAGTTCTTC. The V and J genes are TRBV29-1 and TRBJ2-1; a possible D gene is TRBD1 (7 bases). Trimming shortened V by 2 bases and J by 4 bases, and 15 bases separated the two germline ends. The CDR3 extends over 15 amino acids. CDR1 SQVTM and CDR2 ANQGSEA come from the germline V gene.

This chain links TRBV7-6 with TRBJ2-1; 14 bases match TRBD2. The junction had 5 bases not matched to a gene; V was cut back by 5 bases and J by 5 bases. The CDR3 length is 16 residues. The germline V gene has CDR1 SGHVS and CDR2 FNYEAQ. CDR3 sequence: CASSRLAGGPNNEQFF. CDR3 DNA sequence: TGTGCCAGCAGCAGACTAGCGGGAGGGCCGAACAATGAGCAGTTCTTC.

The CDR3 coding sequence is TGCAGCGTTGAAGGCGGACAGCCTGATACGCAGTATTTT. Translating gives CSVEGGQPDTQYF. This chain joins TRBV29-1 and TRBJ2-3; the D gene is possibly TRBD1 (6 bases). Germline V gene data show CDR1 as SQVTM and CDR2 as ANQGSEA. Trimming pared 1 base from V and 6 bases from J, leaving 11 bases between. This CDR3 is built from 13 residues.

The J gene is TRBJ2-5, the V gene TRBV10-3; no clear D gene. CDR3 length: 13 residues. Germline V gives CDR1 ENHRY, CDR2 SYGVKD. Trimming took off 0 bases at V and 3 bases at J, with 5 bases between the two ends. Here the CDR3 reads CAISESGKETQYF. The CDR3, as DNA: TGTGCCATCAGTGAGTCTGGCAAAGAGACCCAGTACTTC.

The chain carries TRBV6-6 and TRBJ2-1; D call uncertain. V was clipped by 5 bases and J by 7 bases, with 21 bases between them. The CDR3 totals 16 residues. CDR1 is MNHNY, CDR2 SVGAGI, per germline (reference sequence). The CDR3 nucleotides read TGTGCCAGCAGTCTTCCTGCGGTACGGTCTACAAATGAGCAGTTCTTC. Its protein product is CASSLPAVRSTNEQFF.

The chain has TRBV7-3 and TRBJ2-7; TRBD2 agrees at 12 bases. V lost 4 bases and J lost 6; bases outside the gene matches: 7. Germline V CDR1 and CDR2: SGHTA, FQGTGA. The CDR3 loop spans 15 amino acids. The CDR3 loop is CASSSLAGGPGEQYF. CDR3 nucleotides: TGTGCCAGCAGCTCCCTAGCGGGAGGGCCGGGCGAGCAGTACTTC.

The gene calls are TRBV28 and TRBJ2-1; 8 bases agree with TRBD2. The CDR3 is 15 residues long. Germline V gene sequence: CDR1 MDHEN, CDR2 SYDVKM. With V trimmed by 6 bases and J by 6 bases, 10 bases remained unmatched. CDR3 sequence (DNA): TGTGCCAGCAGCTTTAGCGGGACTTGGATCAATGAGCAGTTCTTC. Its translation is CASSFSGTWINEQFF.

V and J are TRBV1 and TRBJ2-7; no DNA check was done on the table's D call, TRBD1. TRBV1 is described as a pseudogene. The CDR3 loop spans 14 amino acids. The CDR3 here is CTSSQGPNSYEQYF. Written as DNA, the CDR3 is TGCACCAGCAGCCAAGGGCCGAACTCCTACGAGCAGTACTTC.

The CDR3 nucleotides are TGCAGCGTTGAAGATAGAGGGAGCCAGGGCTCCTACAATGAGCAGTTCTTC. The encoded protein is CSVEDRGSQGSYNEQFF. This rearrangement joins TRBV29-1 to TRBJ2-1; tentatively, D is TRBD1 or TRBD2 (5 bases each). This CDR3 is built from 17 residues. Trimming stripped 0 bases from V and 0 bases from J, with 15 bases between. The V gene's germline CDR1 is SQVTM and CDR2 ANQGSEA.

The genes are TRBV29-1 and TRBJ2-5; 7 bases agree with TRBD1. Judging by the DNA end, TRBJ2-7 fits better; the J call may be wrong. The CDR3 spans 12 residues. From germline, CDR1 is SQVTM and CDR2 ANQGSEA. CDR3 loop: CTEGQSPYEQYF. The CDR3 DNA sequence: TGCACTGAGGGACAGTCCCCCTACGAGCAGTACTTC.